This TCR beta chain derives from a study of cytomegalovirus exposure and HLA in healthy donors. Broader study findings: The dataset shows that most TCR sequences were rare, while some public TCRs occurred in many donors.

Germline V gives CDR1 MNHNY, CDR2 SVGAGI (reference sequence). This CDR3 region has 12 residues. The primer mix had 60 Vbeta and 13 Jbeta primers. TCRdb keeps only in-frame clones here, not all; method: immunoSEQ multiplex PCR. The sample has 80,000 to 95,000 clones, roughly 76% seen once. This clone was observed a few times. The antigen remains undetermined. At one of its ends the junction is not consistent with the germline gene, which may arise from a read error. This sequence was found in a woman in her 30s in good health and CMV-seronegative. The sequenced material came from PBMCs. The V call is TRBV6-6, the J call TRBJ1-3, with D tentatively TRBD1 (6 bases). DNA of the CDR3: TGTGCCAGCAGTTACGGGGGCGGAGGAGTAGATTTT. Residues: CASSYGGGGVDF.